One and the same sample provided the 30 T cell receptor beta chains below, sequenced in a study of T cell repertoires in cytomegalovirus infection. TCRdb re-called the reads with MiXCR, one entry per CDR3 protein. The sample has 830,000 or so distinct CDR3 sequences, over 25% seen once. No antigen is known for these receptors. The sequencing used cultured CD8+ T cells from PBMCs, collected from culture after CMV antigen stimulation. These receptors originate from a human donor in good health (CMV status not recorded). Some clones in this sample may be carry-over from other donors' samples.

Details on this clonotype: It may be a read error: a sequence one base away is much more abundant. The V and J genes are TRBV11-2 and TRBJ2-3; D is uncertain. Trimming removed 3 bases at V and 5 bases at J, with 6 bases between. The CDR3 runs 12 residues. Per the germline V gene, CDR1 is SGHAT and CDR2 is FQNNGV. The CDR3 here is CASSFLEDTQYF. The CDR3 bases are TGTGCCAGCAGCTTCCTGGAAGATACGCAGTATTTT.

The sample holds a few counts of this clonotype. The rearrangement uses TRBV6-8 and TRBJ1-2; no clear D gene. The germline gives CDR1 MNHGY, CDR2 SAAAGT. The CDR3 extends over 13 amino acids. V lost 5 bases and J 8 bases, leaving 15 bases between the germline ends. For the CDR3, the DNA is TGTGCCAGCAGTGCACGAGTTTGGGAAGGCTACACCTTC. It is translated as CASSARVWEGYTF.

V and J are TRBV10-3 and TRBJ2-7; 11 nucleotides agree with TRBD1. The germline gives CDR1 ENHRY, CDR2 SYGVKD. This CDR3 region has 16 residues. After removal of 7 bases from V and 6 bases from J, the junction contained 14 bases not matched to a gene. The CDR3 DNA reads TGTGCCATCATTTCGAACGGGACAGGGGGGATTACCGAGCAGTACTTC. Its protein product is CAIISNGTGGITEQYF.

This clonotype has a handful of counts. This sequence joins TRBV29-1 and TRBJ2-1, with a weak D call TRBD1 (6 bases). This CDR3 has 15 residues. Trimming pared 4 bases from V and 8 bases from J, leaving 21 bases between. The V gene's germline CDR1 is SQVTM and CDR2 ANQGSEA. This CDR3 reads CSVAGRLGPGDEQFF. In DNA, the CDR3 is TGCAGCGTTGCTGGCAGGCTTGGGCCAGGGGATGAGCAGTTCTTC.

This clonotype was counted a few times. This chain uses TRBV4-2 with TRBJ1-6; 9 bases agree with TRBD1. Looked up from germline, CDR1 is LGHNA and CDR2 is YNFKEQ. The V gene end was trimmed by 0 bases and the J gene end by 8 bases; junction bases not matched to a gene: 2. The CDR3 spans 15 residues. CDR3 residues: CASSQDWDRDSPLHF. The CDR3 DNA reads TGTGCCAGCAGCCAAGATTGGGACAGGGATTCACCCCTCCACTTT.

This clonotype came up many times. The genes are TRBV7-6 and TRBJ1-6; D gene ambiguous. The germline gives CDR1 SGHVS, CDR2 FNYEAQ. CDR3 size: 14 residues. The V and J ends lost 4 bases and 8 bases respectively, with 12 bases between them. DNA for the CDR3: TGTGCCAGCAGCTACGGGGATCAGCATTCACCCCTCCACTTT. Translated: CASSYGDQHSPLHF.

This clonotype has just a few counts. This rearrangement joins TRBV2 to TRBJ1-2; D unresolved. CDR1 SNHLY and CDR2 FYNNEI come from the germline V gene. V was cut by 3 bases and J by 2 bases, with 13 bases left in between. This CDR3 has 15 residues. The CDR3 reads CASSEYQTTNYGYTF. The CDR3 region has the DNA TGTGCCAGCAGTGAGTACCAGACTACGAACTATGGCTACACCTTC.

This clonotype was seen many times. CDR3 DNA sequence: TGTGCCAGCAGTACCCGGGGATACGAGCAGTACGTC. Translation: CASSTRGYEQYV. This chain connects TRBV7-9 to TRBJ2-7; TRBD2 is a possible D gene (5 bases). The CDR3 runs to 12 residues. Looked up from germline, CDR1 is SEHNR and CDR2 is FQNEAQ (reference sequence). Deletions cut 6 bases from V and 4 bases from J, with 10 bases between.

This clonotype was found a few times. The rearrangement joins TRBV27 to TRBJ2-2; TRBD2 might be the D (5 bases). Trimming stripped 5 bases from V and 9 bases from J, with 7 bases between. The V gene's germline CDR1 is MNHEY and CDR2 SMNVEV (reference sequence). The CDR3 is 11 residues long. The CDR3 DNA reads as TGTGCCAGCAGTGCGGGCCGGGAGCTGTTTTTT. Protein: CASSAGRELFF.

The rearrangement uses TRBV27 and TRBJ1-5, with a tentative D call TRBD1 (5 bases). The CDR3 extends over 14 amino acids. Deletions cut 0 bases from V and 3 bases from J, with 6 bases between. Germline V gives CDR1 MNHEY, CDR2 SMNVEV (reference sequence). In nucleotides, the CDR3 is TGTGCCAGCAGTTTATCCAGGGCCAATCAGCCCCAGCATTTT. Translating gives CASSLSRANQPQHF.

The genes are TRBV7-2 and TRBJ1-4; D is ambiguous. Trimming cost V 1 base and J 7 bases, with 13 bases left between them. The CDR3 totals 15 residues. The germline V gene encodes CDR1 SGHTA and CDR2 FQGNSA. CDR3 nucleotide sequence: TGTGCCAGCAGCTTAGAGAGGCGACAAGCTGAAAAACTGTTTTTT. Amino acids: CASSLERRQAEKLFF.

The chain is built from TRBV7-8 and TRBJ2-2; no clear D. Germline V CDR1 and CDR2: SGHVS, FQNEAQ. The ends were cut back, 8 bases at V and 4 bases at J, with 14 bases in the middle. The CDR3 contains 14 residues. Here the CDR3 DNA reads TGTGCCAGCTCCAACCTCGCGAGCACCGGGGAGCTGTTTTTT. Its translation: CASSNLASTGELFF.

On this clonotype: A junction end diverges from the germline sequence, so it may reflect a read error. For the CDR3, the DNA is TGTGCCAGCAGTCTAGCCCCAAAGACGGAAAAGACCCAGTACTTC. Amino acids: CASSLAPKTEKTQYF. The chain is built from TRBV12-3 or TRBV12-4 and TRBJ2-5; D perhaps matches TRBD2 (5 bases). This CDR3 contains 15 residues.

V and J are TRBV10-3 and TRBJ2-3, with 11 nucleotides matching TRBD2. This CDR3 region has 18 residues. The V and J ends lost 6 bases and 4 bases, in that order; junction bases with no gene match: 15. Germline V gene data show CDR1 as ENHRY and CDR2 as SYGVKD. In nucleotides, the CDR3 is TGTGCCATCAGCCCAACTAGCGGGGGCTATCTTAGACCAGATACGCAGTATTTT. It is translated as CAISPTSGGYLRPDTQYF.

The chain has TRBV20-1 and TRBJ2-5; no reliable D call. Trimming removed 2 bases from V and 0 bases from J, with 19 bases in between. CDR1 DFQATT and CDR2 SNEGSKA come from the germline V gene (reference sequence). The length of the CDR3 is 17 residues. The CDR3 nucleotides are TGCAGTGCTAGACCGGCAACACAAACTCTGTACCAAGAGACCCAGTACTTC. This codes for CSARPATQTLYQETQYF.

V and J are TRBV13 and TRBJ2-7; a possible D gene is TRBD1 (6 bases). The germline CDR1 and CDR2 sequences are PRHDT and FYEKMQ (reference sequence). Between the trimmed V and J ends, which lost 4 bases and 5 bases, there was a span of 18 bases. This CDR3 is 15 amino acids long. The CDR3: CASSSGTLSSHEQYV. The CDR3, as DNA: TGTGCCAGCAGCTCCGGGACACTCTCTAGCCACGAGCAGTACGTC.

This CDR3 is CASTAEGTGTGELFF. The CDR3 DNA reads as TGTGCCAGCACCGCGGAGGGCACGGGGACCGGGGAGCTGTTTTTT. The chain couples TRBV5-5 to TRBJ2-2; D perhaps matches TRBD2 (6 bases). This CDR3 is 15 amino acids long. V lost 6 bases, J lost 5 bases, and 17 bases lay in between. Germline V CDR1 and CDR2: SGHKS, YYEKEE (reference sequence).

This clonotype was detected ten times or more. This chain links TRBV7-2 with TRBJ2-7; 7 bases match TRBD2. Trimming took 1 base from V and 3 from J; bases not matched to a gene: 6. The CDR3 is 15 residues long. Germline V gene sequence: CDR1 SGHTA, CDR2 FQGNSA. The CDR3 spells CASSLDLAELYEQYF. The CDR3 bases are TGTGCCAGCAGCTTAGATCTAGCGGAGCTCTACGAGCAGTACTTC.

This chain uses TRBV7-2 with TRBJ1-4; 11 nucleotides line up with TRBD1. The CDR3 extends over 15 amino acids. V dropped 5 bases and J dropped 7; count of bases not matched to a gene: 6. Germline CDR1 is SGHTA and CDR2 is FQGNSA. CDR3 coding DNA: TGTGCCAGCAGCAGGACAGGGGGCTTTGGTGAAAAACTGTTTTTT. Translation: CASSRTGGFGEKLFF.

This clonotype has only a few counts. The rearrangement joins TRBV6-6 to TRBJ2-2; D is undetermined. The germline CDR1 and CDR2 sequences are MNHNY and SVGAGI (reference sequence). Trimming removed 5 bases from V and 5 bases from J, with 21 bases in between. The length of the CDR3 is 17 residues. In DNA, the CDR3 is TGTGCCAGCAGTCGTATACCGGGTCGAAAAGGGACCGGGGAGCTGTTTTTT. Translating it yields CASSRIPGRKGTGELFF.

This clonotype has only a few counts. The chain recombines TRBV10-3 with TRBJ1-1, with 7 bases identical to TRBD1. Losses at the gene ends were 6 bases for V and 2 bases for J; bases not matched to a gene: 12. The CDR3 is 16 residues long. Germline CDR1 and CDR2: ENHRY and SYGVKD. The CDR3 spells CAIRRGLSPFNTEAFF. DNA for the CDR3: TGTGCCATCAGAAGGGGGCTTTCGCCTTTTAACACTGAAGCTTTCTTT.

V and J are TRBV6-5 and TRBJ1-1; a possible D gene is TRBD1 (5 bases). Germline CDR1 reads MNHEY; CDR2 reads SVGAGI. The CDR3 has 14 residues. V lost 7 bases, J lost 1 base, and 13 bases lay in between. The CDR3 loop reads CASTTQGENTEAFF. CDR3 nucleotides: TGTGCCAGCACAACTCAAGGGGAGAACACTGAAGCTTTCTTT.

The CDR3 nucleotides are TGTGCCAGCAGTTATTCCGACAGGGTGGATCAGCCCCAGCATTTT. Its protein is CASSYSDRVDQPQHF. The chain combines TRBV6-2 or TRBV6-3 with TRBJ1-5; TRBD1 matches at 7 bases. The CDR3 covers 15 residues. J lost 5 bases, V lost 3 bases, and 7 bases had no gene match. Germline lookup yields CDR1 MNHEY and CDR2 SVGEGT.

The V gene is TRBV4-1, the J gene TRBJ2-5; no clear D gene. CDR3 length equals 14 residues. CDR1 is MGHRA and CDR2 is YSYEKL in the germline V gene. Trimming stripped 1 base from V and 3 bases from J, with 9 bases between. The CDR3 nucleotides are TGCGCCAGCAGCCAAGCGACAATCGAAGAGACCCAGTACTTC. This gives the protein CASSQATIEETQYF.

This clonotype appeared many times. At one end the junction does not follow the germline gene, possibly because of a read error. The chain employs TRBV5-5 and TRBJ2-5; D remains ambiguous. The CDR3 is 14 residues long. Germline V lookup: CDR1 SGHKS, CDR2 YYEKEE (reference sequence). The CDR3 here is CASSLSGAQATQYF. In DNA form, the CDR3 reads TGTGCCAGCAGCTTGTCCGGCGCTCAAGCGACCCAGTACTTC.

This clonotype was observed a few times. The chain couples TRBV19 to TRBJ2-5; no definite D call. V lost 2 bases to trimming and J lost 4 bases, with 5 bases between them. The CDR3 sequence is 12 residues long. The germline V gene has CDR1 LNHDA and CDR2 SQIVND (reference sequence). DNA of the CDR3: TGTGCCAGTAGTATAATGGGAGAGACCCAGTACTTC. Translating it yields CASSIMGETQYF.

This clonotype was found a few times. The CDR3 bases are TGTGCCAGCAGCTCCCCAGGACGGGAGGGGTTGATCTCTAGCACAGATACGCAGTATTTT. As protein: CASSSPGREGLISSTDTQYF. V usage is TRBV7-6 and J usage is TRBJ2-3; 8 bases are shared with TRBD2. The CDR3 has 20 amino acids. J was trimmed by 0 bases and V by 4 bases; bases with no gene match: 18. Germline values: CDR1 SGHVS, CDR2 FNYEAQ.

The chain couples TRBV4-3 to TRBJ1-1; D unresolved. V gave up 1 base and J gave up 4 bases, with 10 bases separating them. The CDR3 is 14 residues long. The germline V gene has CDR1 LGHNA and CDR2 YSLEER. The CDR3 region has the DNA TGCGCCAGCAGCCAAGCCCAGTCGGGCACTGAAGCTTTCTTT. It translates to CASSQAQSGTEAFF.

The gene calls are TRBV11-2 and TRBJ2-1, with D perhaps matching TRBD1 (6 bases). Germline V gives CDR1 SGHAT, CDR2 FQNNGV. The CDR3 is made up of 15 amino acids. V was cut by 3 bases and J by 7 bases, with 16 bases left in between. The CDR3 sequence is CASSFLTGPWNEQFF. The CDR3 nucleotides read TGTGCCAGCAGCTTCCTAACAGGGCCGTGGAATGAGCAGTTCTTC.

This clonotype was recorded a few times. V usage is TRBV24-1 and J usage is TRBJ2-1; possibly TRBD2 for D (6 bases). V was clipped by 4 bases and J by 2 bases, with 14 bases between them. The germline gives CDR1 KGHDR, CDR2 SFDVKD. The CDR3 loop spans 16 amino acids. The DNA of the CDR3 is TGTGCCACCAGTGACTCCGGGAGTTCCCCCTACAATGAGCAGTTCTTC. Amino acids: CATSDSGSSPYNEQFF.